This T cell receptor (beta chain) was found in a study of shared clonotypes between healthy human individuals (dated by TCRdb to 2019 to 2021). With regard to the full study: The cohort included a few men and a couple of women between 18 and 49 years of age. Per donor, three plates each were used for CD4 naive and CD4 memory, two for CD8 naive, and one for CD8 memory. The study deeply sequenced blood TCR repertoires of about five healthy adults to estimate repertoire size and the extent of clonotype sharing between individuals. Different laboratories and diverse techniques were used to prepare libraries and sequence TCR repertoires, to increase sequencing depth and limit assay-specific biases. Each donor's leukapheresis produced roughly between roughly 0.85 and 10 billion PBMCs.

TCR CDR3 regions were amplified from genomic DNA by multiplex PCR using the deep immunoSEQ assay. Genomic DNA extracted from each cell subset was distributed evenly over all wells of several immunoSEQ 96-well plates, and each plate served as one replicate. For sorted subsets, approximately 190 ng genomic DNA, equal to tens of thousands of T cell genomes, was loaded into each replicate PCR. Purified libraries were measured with a Qubit 3.0 fluorometer, size-checked on a Bioanalyzer 2100, and measured again with the KAPA Library Quantification kit. Every immunoSEQ 96-well plate was sequenced on a separate single-read 150-cycle Illumina NextSeq 550 flow cell. As for the authors' bioinformatics: Because the immunoSEQ output held only junctional sequences and lacked quality scores, the filtering could not match the filtering applied to full-length reads. Sequences were annotated with PyIR, a Python wrapper for IgBLAST v1.9, and V/J genes and CDR3 were assigned using IMGT germline references. Reads were removed for weak V/J assignments (E-value above 1e-6), missing CDR3, stop codons, out-of-frame junctions, or ambiguous translated residues. V3J clonotypes were defined as sequences sharing the same inferred V gene, J gene, and CDR3 amino acid sequence. To compute the percentage overlap between repertoires, the number of shared unique clonotypes was divided by the size of the smaller repertoire. RTK rarefaction, the Chao1 estimator, and Recon v2.1 estimates of unobserved clonotypes were used to assess repertoire richness. OLGA was used to compute generation probabilities for all TCRbeta clonotypes that the gDNA method yielded from a few donors. TCRdb stores this immuneACCESS table with in-frame sequences only. Part of the clones is absent; in the studies checked, under half of the shortfall reflects unresolved V genes, and no reason is known for the rest. From that table come the V and J calls and clone size; the DNA was used to work out D and trimming. In this sample the table shows about 2 million clones, 85% to 95% of which occur a single time. The ten largest clones take up 0.85% to 1.2% of the sample.

The germline V gene gives CDR1 as SGHVS and CDR2 as FQNEAQ. The CDR3 runs 17 residues from the cysteine to the phenylalanine. CDR3 DNA only is kept here, 51 bases in frame from base 1. Here V drops 6 bases and J drops 3 bases, and the junction holds 13 bases not matched to any gene. Comment on this clone: The clone's antigen remains unknown. It has no much larger one-base neighbor in the sample; base qualities were not kept.

Results the study describes overall, beyond this receptor: Pairwise subsampling indicated that sequencing depth was expected to affect the degree of clonotype sharing among donors. Naive subsets generally had larger estimated clonotype richness than memory subsets. Compared with non-shared clonotypes, the clonotypes found in all four sorted-subset donors had higher generation probabilities. Because the study included only a small number of donors, the genetic and exposure-history diversity represented was limited. Even with the large sequencing depth, rarefaction of the sorted-subset datasets indicated that sequencing was incomplete. When a few donors were compared, the shared fraction of clonotypes was about 5.4% for naive CD4, about 4% for naive CD8, 2.3% for memory CD4, and less than 0.45% for memory CD8. Sampling was restricted to blood, and TCR repertoires in tissues likely differ from the TCR repertoires found in blood.

CD8 naive samples were CD45RO-negative cells positively selected for CCR7, giving a CD45RA+CCR7+ population that excluded TemRA cells. The donors were healthy, HIV-negative adults with no recently reported acute infections or vaccinations. Every donor was a Caucasian adult residing in Nashville, Tennessee, USA. After blood collection by leukapheresis, PBMCs were isolated using Ficoll-Histopaque density gradient centrifugation and then cryopreserved in the vapor phase of liquid nitrogen. Analytical flow cytometry was used to check the purity and quantity of every magnetically sorted T cell population. Genomic DNA was isolated from each sorted fraction and quantified by UV absorbance on a Nanodrop 2000c.

This TCR was recovered from a man between 18 and 29 years old in good health. The specimen was naive CD8+ T cells sorted from blood. The intended sense of this specimen's cell subset or site label: CD45RA+CCR7+. Recombination linked TRBV7-8 to TRBJ2-7; TRBD2 matches 11 bases in the middle. The bases are TGTGCCAGCAGTCCAGCCTCGACTAGCGGGGAGATCTACGAGCAGTACTTC. It specifies CASSPASTSGEIYEQYF.